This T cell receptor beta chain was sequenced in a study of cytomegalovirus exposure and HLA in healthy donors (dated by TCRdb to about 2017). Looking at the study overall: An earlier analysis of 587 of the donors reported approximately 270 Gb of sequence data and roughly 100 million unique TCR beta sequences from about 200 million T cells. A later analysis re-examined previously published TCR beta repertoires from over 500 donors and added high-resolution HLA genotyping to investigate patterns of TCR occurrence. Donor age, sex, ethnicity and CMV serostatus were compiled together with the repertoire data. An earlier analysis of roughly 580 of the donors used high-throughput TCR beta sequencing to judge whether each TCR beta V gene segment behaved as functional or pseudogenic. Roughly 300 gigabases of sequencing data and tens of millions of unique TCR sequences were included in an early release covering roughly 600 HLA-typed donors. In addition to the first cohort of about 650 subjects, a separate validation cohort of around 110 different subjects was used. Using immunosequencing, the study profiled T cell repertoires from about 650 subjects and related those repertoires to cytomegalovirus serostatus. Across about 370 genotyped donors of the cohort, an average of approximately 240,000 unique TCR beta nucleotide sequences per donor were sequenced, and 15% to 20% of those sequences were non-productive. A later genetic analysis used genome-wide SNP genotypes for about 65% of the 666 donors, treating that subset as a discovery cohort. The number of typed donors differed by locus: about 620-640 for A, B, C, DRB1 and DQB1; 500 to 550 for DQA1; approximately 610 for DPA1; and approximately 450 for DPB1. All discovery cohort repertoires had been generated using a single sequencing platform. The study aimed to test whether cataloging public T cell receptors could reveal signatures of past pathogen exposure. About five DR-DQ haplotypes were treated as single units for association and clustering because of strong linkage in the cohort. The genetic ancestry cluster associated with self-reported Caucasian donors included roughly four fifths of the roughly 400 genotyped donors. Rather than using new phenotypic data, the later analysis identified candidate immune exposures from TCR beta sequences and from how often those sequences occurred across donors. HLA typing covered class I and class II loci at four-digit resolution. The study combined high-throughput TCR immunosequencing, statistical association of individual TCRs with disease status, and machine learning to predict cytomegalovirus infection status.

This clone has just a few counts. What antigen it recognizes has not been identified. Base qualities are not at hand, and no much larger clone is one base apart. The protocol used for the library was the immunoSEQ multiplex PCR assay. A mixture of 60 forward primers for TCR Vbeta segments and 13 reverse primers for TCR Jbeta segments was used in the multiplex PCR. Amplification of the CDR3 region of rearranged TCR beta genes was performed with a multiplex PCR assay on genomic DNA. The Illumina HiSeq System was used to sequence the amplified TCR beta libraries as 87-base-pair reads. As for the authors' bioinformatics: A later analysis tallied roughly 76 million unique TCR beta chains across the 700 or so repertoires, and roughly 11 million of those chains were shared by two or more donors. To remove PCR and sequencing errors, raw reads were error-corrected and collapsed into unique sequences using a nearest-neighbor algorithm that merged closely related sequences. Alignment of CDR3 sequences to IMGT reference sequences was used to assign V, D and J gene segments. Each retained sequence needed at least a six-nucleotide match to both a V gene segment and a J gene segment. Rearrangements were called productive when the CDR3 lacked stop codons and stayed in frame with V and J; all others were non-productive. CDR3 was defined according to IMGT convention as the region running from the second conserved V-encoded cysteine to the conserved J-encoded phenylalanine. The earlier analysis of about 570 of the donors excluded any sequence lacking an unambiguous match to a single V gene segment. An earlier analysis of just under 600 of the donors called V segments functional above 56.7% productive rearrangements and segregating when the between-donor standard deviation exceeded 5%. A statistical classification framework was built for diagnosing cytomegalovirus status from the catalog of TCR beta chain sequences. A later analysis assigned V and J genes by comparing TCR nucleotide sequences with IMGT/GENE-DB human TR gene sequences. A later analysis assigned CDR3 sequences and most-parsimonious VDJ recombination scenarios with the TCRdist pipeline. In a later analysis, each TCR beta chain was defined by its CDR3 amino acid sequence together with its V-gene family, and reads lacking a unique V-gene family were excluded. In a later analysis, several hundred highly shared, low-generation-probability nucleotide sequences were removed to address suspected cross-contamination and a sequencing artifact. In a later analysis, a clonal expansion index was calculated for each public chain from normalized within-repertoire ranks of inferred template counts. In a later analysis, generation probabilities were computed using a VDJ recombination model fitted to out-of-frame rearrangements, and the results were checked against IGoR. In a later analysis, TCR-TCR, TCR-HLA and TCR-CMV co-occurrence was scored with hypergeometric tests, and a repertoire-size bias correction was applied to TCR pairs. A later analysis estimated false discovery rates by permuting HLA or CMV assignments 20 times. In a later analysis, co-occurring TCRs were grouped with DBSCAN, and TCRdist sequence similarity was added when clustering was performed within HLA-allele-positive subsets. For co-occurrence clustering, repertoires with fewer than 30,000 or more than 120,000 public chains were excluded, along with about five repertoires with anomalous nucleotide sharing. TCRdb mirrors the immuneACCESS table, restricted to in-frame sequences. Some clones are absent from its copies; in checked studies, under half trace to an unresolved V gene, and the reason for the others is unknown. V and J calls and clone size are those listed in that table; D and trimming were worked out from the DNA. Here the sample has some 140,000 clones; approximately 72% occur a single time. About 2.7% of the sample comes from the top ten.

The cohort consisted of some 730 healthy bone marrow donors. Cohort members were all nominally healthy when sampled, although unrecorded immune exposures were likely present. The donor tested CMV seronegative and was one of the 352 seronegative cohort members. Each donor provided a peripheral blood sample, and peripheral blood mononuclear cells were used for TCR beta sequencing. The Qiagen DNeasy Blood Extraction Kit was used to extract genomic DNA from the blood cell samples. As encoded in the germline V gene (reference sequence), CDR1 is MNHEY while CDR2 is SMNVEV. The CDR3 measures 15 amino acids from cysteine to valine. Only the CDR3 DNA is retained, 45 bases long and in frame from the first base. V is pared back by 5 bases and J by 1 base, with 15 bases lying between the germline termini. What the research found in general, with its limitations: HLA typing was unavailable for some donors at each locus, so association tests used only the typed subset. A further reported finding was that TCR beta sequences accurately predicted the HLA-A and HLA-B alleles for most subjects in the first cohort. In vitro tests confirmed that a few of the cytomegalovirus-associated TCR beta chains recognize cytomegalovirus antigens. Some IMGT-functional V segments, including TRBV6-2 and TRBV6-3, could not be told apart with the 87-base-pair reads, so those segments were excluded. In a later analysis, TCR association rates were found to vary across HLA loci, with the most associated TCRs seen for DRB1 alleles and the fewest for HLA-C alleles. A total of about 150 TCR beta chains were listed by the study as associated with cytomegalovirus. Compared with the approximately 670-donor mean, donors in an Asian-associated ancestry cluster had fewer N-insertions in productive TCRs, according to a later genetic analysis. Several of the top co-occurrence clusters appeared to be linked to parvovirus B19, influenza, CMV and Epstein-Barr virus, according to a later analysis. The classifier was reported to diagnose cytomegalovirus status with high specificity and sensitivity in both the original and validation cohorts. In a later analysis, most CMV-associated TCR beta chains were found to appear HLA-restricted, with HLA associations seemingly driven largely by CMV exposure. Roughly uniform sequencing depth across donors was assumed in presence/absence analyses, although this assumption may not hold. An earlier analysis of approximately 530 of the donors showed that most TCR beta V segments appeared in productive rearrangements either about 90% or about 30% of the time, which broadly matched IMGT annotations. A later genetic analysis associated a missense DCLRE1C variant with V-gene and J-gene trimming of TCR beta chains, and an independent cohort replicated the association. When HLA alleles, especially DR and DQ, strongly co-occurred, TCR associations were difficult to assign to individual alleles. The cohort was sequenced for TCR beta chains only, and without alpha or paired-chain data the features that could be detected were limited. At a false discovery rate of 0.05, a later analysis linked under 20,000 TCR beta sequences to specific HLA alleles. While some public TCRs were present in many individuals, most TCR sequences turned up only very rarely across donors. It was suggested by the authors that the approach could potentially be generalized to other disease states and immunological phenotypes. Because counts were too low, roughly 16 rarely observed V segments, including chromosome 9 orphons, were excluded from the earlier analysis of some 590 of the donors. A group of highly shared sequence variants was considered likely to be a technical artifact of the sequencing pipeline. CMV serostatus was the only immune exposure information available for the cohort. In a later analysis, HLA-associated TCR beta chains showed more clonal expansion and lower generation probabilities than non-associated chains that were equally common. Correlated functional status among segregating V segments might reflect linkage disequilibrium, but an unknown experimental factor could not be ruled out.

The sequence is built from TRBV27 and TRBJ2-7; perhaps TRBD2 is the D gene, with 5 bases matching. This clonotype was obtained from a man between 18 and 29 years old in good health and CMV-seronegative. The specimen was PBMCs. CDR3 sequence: CASSRTGSLSYEQYV. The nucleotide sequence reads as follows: TGTGCCAGCAGTCGGACGGGGAGCTTATCCTACGAGCAGTACGTC.